The present TCR beta chain was sequenced within a study of blood T cell repertoires in COVID-19. Study as a whole: T cells, B-cell-depleted T cells, or PBMCs supplied cDNA or gDNA.

Each participant's cohort was designated according to participant-reported clinical history. Recovery meant two consecutive negative NP/OP PCR tests, professional clearance, or resolved symptoms. In the authors' workflow: Nucleated cell number was recorded as an estimate derived from reference gene primer amplification. Profiled with immunoSEQ multiplex PCR; TCRdb holds only in-frame clones, not every one. V and J calls and clone size are copied from that table; D and trimming were computed from the DNA. The sample carries about 300,000 clones, approximately 85% recorded once. The table lists this clone with a count of one. This CDR3 is 15 amino acids long. With 4 bases clipped from V and 10 bases from J, the junction kept 11 bases outside the gene matches. From germline, CDR1 is SGHNT and CDR2 YYREEE (reference sequence).

The J gene is TRBJ2-1, the V gene TRBV5-4, with 10 positions matching TRBD2. The sequencing input was PBMCs or T cells enriched from blood (not recorded which). The clonotype comes from a man younger than 40 who had recovered from COVID-19. The CDR3: CASSRVAGGATEQFF. CDR3 sequence (DNA): TGTGCCAGCAGCCGCGTAGCGGGGGGCGCTACCGAGCAGTTCTTC. Full variable domain (rest looked up from reference TRBV5-4 and TRBJ2-1): ETGVTQSPTHLIKTRGQQVTLRCSSQSGHNTVSWYQQALGQGPQFIFQYYREEENGRGNFPPRFSGLQFPNYSSELNVNALELDDSALYLCASSRVAGGATEQFFGPGTRLTVL.